Here is one T cell receptor (beta chain) with its context. These data are taken from a study of blood T cell repertoires in COVID-19. As for the study in general: Sources were T cells, B-cell-depleted T cells, or PBMCs; the material itself was cDNA or gDNA.

The CDR3 has 15 amino acids. CDR1 and CDR2 (germline): MNHEY, SVGAGI. The V and J ends lost 6 bases and 1 base, in that order; junction bases with no gene match: 6. Some clones are missing from TCRdb's copy, which holds only in-frame ones; the method was immunoSEQ multiplex PCR. Of 60,000 to 95,000 clones listed, around 90% are singletons. Sequenced: peripheral blood. The sequence was obtained from a woman in her forties or fifties with acute or convalescent COVID-19. The gene calls are TRBV6-5 and TRBJ1-1; 9 bases are shared with TRBD1. The CDR3 spells CASRNYRGQNTEAFF. CDR3 DNA: TGTGCCAGCAGAAATTACAGGGGGCAGAACACTGAAGCTTTCTTT.